This TCR beta chain was identified in a study of control samples from healthy donors and cancer patients. The germline V gene encodes CDR1 SGHTA and CDR2 FQGTGA. This CDR3 comprises 16 residues. Trimming left V 1 base short and J 0 bases short, with 11 bases between. Assay used: immunoSEQ multiplex PCR; TCRdb lists only in-frame clones, some missing. The sample yields 250,000 to 300,000 clones, over 75% seen once. The rearrangement joins TRBV7-3 to TRBJ2-3, with D perhaps matching TRBD2 (6 bases). Material: PBMCs. This clonotype was sampled from a woman aged 55-75 years with lung cancer. CDR3 amino acids: CASSLIAGTSTDTQYF. The CDR3 DNA is TGTGCCAGCAGCTTAATTGCGGGGACGAGCACAGATACGCAGTATTTT. The variable domain in full, with the rest retrieved from reference TRBV7-3 and TRBJ2-3, is GAGVSQTPSNKVTEKGKYVELRCDPISGHTALYWYRQSLGQGPEFLIYFQGTGAADDSGLPNDRFFAVRPEGSVSTLKIQRTERGDSAVYLCASSLIAGTSTDTQYFGPGTRLTVL.